A single sample is the source of the 28 T cell receptor beta chains below, sequenced in a study of CD8 T cells in ankylosing spondylitis. Using its own MiXCR run on the 5' RACE reads, TCRdb lists one record per CDR3 protein. This table holds approximately 250,000 distinct CDR3 sequences, less than 9.5% found once. The source material was blood, either unsorted or a sorted T cell fraction (not recorded which). Source of these receptors: a female donor with ankylosing spondylitis or in good health (not recorded which).

This clonotype appeared a few times. J is TRBJ2-7 and V is TRBV29-1; D assignment may be TRBD1 or TRBD2 (5 bases each). CDR1 and CDR2 from the germline V gene are SQVTM and ANQGSEA. Between the trimmed V and J ends, which lost 3 bases and 6 bases, there was a span of 15 bases. CDR3 size: 13 residues. CDR3 DNA sequence: TGCAGCGTTGATCTTGGGGGAAATATCGAGCAGTACTTC. This encodes CSVDLGGNIEQYF.

Ten or more counts support this clonotype. This chain uses TRBV5-1 with TRBJ2-7; 7 positions agree with TRBD1. V shed 4 bases, J shed 4 bases, and the junction held 8 bases outside the gene matches. Germline CDR1 reads SGHRS; CDR2 reads YFSETQ. The CDR3 totals 14 residues. This CDR3 is CASSPGDRAYEQYF. DNA of the CDR3: TGCGCCAGCAGCCCAGGTGACAGGGCTTACGAGCAGTACTTC.

This clonotype has a count of ten or more. The J gene is TRBJ1-2, the V gene TRBV20-1; the D is unclear. The CDR3 has 12 amino acids. In germline, CDR1 is DFQATT, CDR2 SNEGSKA (reference sequence). The V end lost 5 bases, the J end lost 6 bases, and 13 bases lay between the germline ends. The CDR3 DNA sequence: TGCAGTGCTCCGAGGGCGGTAGATGGCTACACCTTC. The encoded protein is CSAPRAVDGYTF.

This clonotype was found many times. The V call is TRBV12-3 or TRBV12-4, the J call TRBJ1-1; 11 nucleotides align to TRBD1. The CDR3 is 16 residues long. Trimming cost V 7 bases and J 0 bases; bases outside gene matches: 7. The CDR3 sequence is CASTRDRGALNTEAFF. The DNA of the CDR3 is TGTGCCAGCACCAGGGACAGGGGGGCCCTGAACACTGAAGCTTTCTTT.

The table lists this clonotype with many counts. The chain combines TRBV6-5 with TRBJ2-2, with D possibly being TRBD1 or TRBD2 (5 bases each). Trimming cost V 2 bases and J 4 bases, with 8 bases left between them. Germline V gene lookup returns CDR1 MNHEY and CDR2 SVGAGI. The CDR3 consists of 14 residues. CDR3 in amino acids: CASSYRGGTGELFF. In DNA, the CDR3 is TGTGCCAGCAGTTACCGGGGCGGCACCGGGGAGCTGTTTTTT.

This clonotype was seen many times. The chain combines TRBV7-2 with TRBJ2-1; no reliable D call. The germline V gene has CDR1 SGHTA and CDR2 FQGNSA. Trimming pared 5 bases from V and 0 bases from J, leaving 11 bases between. This CDR3 region has 15 residues. The CDR3 coding sequence is TGTGCCAGCAGCACTGGGTCAGACTCCTACAATGAGCAGTTCTTC. Translated: CASSTGSDSYNEQFF.

CDR3 in DNA: TGTGCCAGCAGCGTTGGTACAGGGGGACCTTCTAGCACAGATACGCAGTATTTT. Its translation: CASSVGTGGPSSTDTQYF. The V and J genes are TRBV7-3 and TRBJ2-3; 8 bases are a match to TRBD1. This CDR3 region has 18 residues. V shed 5 bases and J 0 bases; nucleotides not matched to a gene: 13. Germline CDR1 and CDR2: SGHTA and FQGTGA.

This clonotype was counted at least ten times. The chain joins TRBV28 to TRBJ2-5, with D perhaps TRBD2 (5 bases). In germline, CDR1 is MDHEN, CDR2 SYDVKM. CDR3 length equals 13 residues. V dropped 7 bases and J dropped 4 bases, with 13 bases sitting between them. CDR3 bases: TGTGCCAGCATTGGCGGAGGAGGAGAGACCCAGTACTTC. This encodes CASIGGGGETQYF.

V is TRBV28 and J is TRBJ1-1; 8 positions match TRBD1. This CDR3 is 15 amino acids long. J gave up 5 bases and V 3 bases, and 8 bases lay outside the gene matches. Germline V gives CDR1 MDHEN, CDR2 SYDVKM. The chain's CDR3 is CASSFRQGSRTEAFF. DNA of the CDR3: TGTGCCAGCAGTTTCCGACAGGGGAGTCGTACTGAAGCTTTCTTT.

This clonotype occurred many times. The chain is built from TRBV28 and TRBJ2-1; TRBD2 matches at 8 bases. The V segment lost 1 base and the J segment 10 bases; nucleotides outside the gene matches: 12. The V gene's germline CDR1 is MDHEN and CDR2 SYDVKM. There are 16 residues in the CDR3. The CDR3 loop reads CASSLLGVAGLPEQFF. The CDR3 nucleotides are TGTGCCAGCAGTTTATTGGGGGTAGCGGGACTACCGGAGCAGTTCTTC.

In this sample, this clonotype turned up many times. The V call is TRBV29-1, the J call TRBJ2-1; no definite D call. V lost 7 bases and J 1 base, leaving 11 bases between the germline ends. The CDR3 contains 13 residues. In germline, CDR1 is SQVTM, CDR2 ANQGSEA. CDR3 coding DNA: TGCAGCGCCTCCCAGCAGTCCTACAATGAGCAGTTCTTC. This sequence encodes CSASQQSYNEQFF.

This clonotype showed up many times. J is TRBJ2-1 and V is TRBV9; 8 bases fit TRBD2. Germline V gene sequence: CDR1 SGDLS, CDR2 YYNGEE. This CDR3 contains 16 residues. J lost 0 bases, V lost 2 bases, and 4 bases had no gene match. The CDR3 coding sequence is TGTGCCAGCAGCGTTAGCGGGACCCTCTCCTACAATGAGCAGTTCTTC. Translating it yields CASSVSGTLSYNEQFF.

This clonotype was seen many times. The gene calls are TRBV4-3 and TRBJ2-2; either TRBD1 or TRBD2 may supply D (5 bases each). V shed 4 bases and J shed 3 bases, with 9 bases lying between them. CDR1 is LGHNA, CDR2 YSLEER, per germline. CDR3 size: 14 residues. CDR3 residues: CASSPVGDTGELFF. The CDR3 DNA reads as TGCGCCAGCAGCCCTGTGGGGGACACCGGGGAGCTGTTTTTT.

The table lists this clonotype with many counts. The chain joins TRBV20-1 to TRBJ2-7; 8 bases are a match to TRBD2. From germline, CDR1 is DFQATT and CDR2 SNEGSKA (reference sequence). V was clipped by 7 bases and J by 1 base; unmatched bases: 6. There are 13 residues in the CDR3. The CDR3 DNA reads TGCAGTGTTGGCGGGAGGACGTCCTACGAGCAGTACTTC. Its protein product is CSVGGRTSYEQYF.

This clonotype was seen ten or more times. This chain uses TRBV2 with TRBJ1-6, with 11 bases matching TRBD1. In germline, CDR1 is SNHLY, CDR2 FYNNEI. The trim removed 4 bases at V and 9 bases at J, leaving 5 bases unmatched. The CDR3 length is 15 residues. CDR3 DNA sequence: TGTGCCAGCAGTGTTGGACAGGGGGCTGTTTCACCCCTCCACTTT. It specifies CASSVGQGAVSPLHF.

This clonotype was seen only a few times. This rearrangement joins TRBV7-2 to TRBJ2-1; no firm D call. V was cut by 0 bases and J by 5 bases, with 11 bases left in between. The CDR3 covers 15 residues. The germline CDR1 and CDR2 sequences are SGHTA and FQGNSA. CDR3 in DNA: TGTGCCAGCAGCTTAGCGCTAGTGTCAAACAATGAGCAGTTCTTC. Its translation is CASSLALVSNNEQFF.

The chain combines TRBV20-1 with TRBJ1-2; tentatively, D is TRBD1 (5 bases). The CDR3 runs to 15 residues. In germline, CDR1 is DFQATT, CDR2 SNEGSKA (reference sequence). V lost 0 bases and J 4 bases, leaving 15 bases between the germline ends. Written as DNA, the CDR3 is TGCAGTGCTAGAGATTGCCGGGGGGGTACCTATGGCTACACCTTC. It specifies CSARDCRGGTYGYTF.

This clonotype has a count of ten or more. This chain joins TRBV27 and TRBJ2-1, with 13 nucleotides matching TRBD2. Per germline, CDR1 MNHEY and CDR2 SMNVEV (reference sequence). V was clipped by 7 bases and J by 7 bases; unmatched bases: 7. The CDR3 sequence is 15 residues long. CDR3 amino acids: CASTPSTSGGNEQFF. The CDR3 DNA reads as TGTGCCAGCACGCCCTCGACTAGCGGGGGGAATGAGCAGTTCTTC.

This clonotype was detected many times. The rearrangement joins TRBV29-1 to TRBJ2-5, with 8 nucleotides matching TRBD2. Germline CDR1 SQVTM, CDR2 ANQGSEA. This CDR3 contains 14 residues. With V trimmed by 8 bases and J by 3 bases, 11 bases remained unmatched. CDR3 amino acids: CSSGTGRAEETQYF. CDR3 DNA: TGCAGCTCCGGGACCGGGAGGGCTGAAGAGACCCAGTACTTC.

This clonotype appeared many times. The chain employs TRBV7-9 and TRBJ1-1; D perhaps matches TRBD1 (5 bases). The V gene lost 5 bases and the J gene lost 0 bases, with 13 bases spanning the gap. This CDR3 comprises 15 residues. Looked up from germline, CDR1 is SEHNR and CDR2 is FQNEAQ (reference sequence). CDR3 nucleotide sequence: TGTGCCAGCAGCATCATTCGGGGGGTGAACACTGAAGCTTTCTTT. The encoded protein is CASSIIRGVNTEAFF.

This clonotype was counted many times. The V call is TRBV7-8, the J call TRBJ2-3, with 7 bases that match TRBD1. This CDR3 contains 14 residues. The germline V gene encodes CDR1 SGHVS and CDR2 FQNEAQ. Trimming at V came to 5 bases and at J to 4 bases, leaving 6 bases not matched to a gene. This chain's CDR3 is CASSQGDRADTQYF. CDR3 nucleotides: TGTGCCAGCAGCCAGGGGGATAGGGCAGATACGCAGTATTTT.

Concerning this clonotype: This may come from a read error, since a much larger clone is one base off. The chain carries TRBV28 and TRBJ2-3, with a tentative D call TRBD2 (6 bases). This CDR3 contains 13 residues. The germline V gene encodes CDR1 MDHEN and CDR2 SYDVKM. CDR3 coding DNA: TGTGGCAGCAGTCCGGAGGGATCAGATACGCAGTATTTT. Translated, it gives CGSSPEGSDTQYF.

This clonotype was detected many times. The chain uses TRBV20-1 and TRBJ2-1, with 12 bases lining up with TRBD2. The V gene's germline CDR1 is DFQATT and CDR2 SNEGSKA (reference sequence). Trimming removed 4 bases from V and 9 bases from J; junction bases left unmatched: 1. CDR3 length: 12 amino acids. DNA for the CDR3: TGCAGTGCTACTAGCGGGAGGGTTGAGCAGTTCTTC. Encoded protein: CSATSGRVEQFF.

This clonotype was counted ten times or more. The chain links TRBV4-2 to TRBJ2-7; D might be TRBD2 (6 bases). The ends were cut back, 0 bases at V and 6 bases at J, with 15 bases in the middle. Germline-derived CDR1 and CDR2 are LGHNA and YNFKEQ. CDR3 length equals 15 residues. DNA of the CDR3: TGTGCCAGCAGCCAAGAAAGCGCCGGGAGAAGCGAGCAGTACTTC. Translating gives CASSQESAGRSEQYF.

This clonotype was observed many times. CDR3 region: CAISGEAEYIGYTF. The DNA of the CDR3 is TGTGCCATCAGCGGTGAGGCAGAATACATTGGCTACACCTTC. The chain uses TRBV10-3 and TRBJ1-2, with D unresolved. CDR1 ENHRY and CDR2 SYGVKD come from the germline V gene. V shed 6 bases and J shed 7 bases, with 18 bases lying between them. The CDR3 runs to 14 residues.

This clonotype has ten or more counts. The V gene is TRBV29-1, the J gene TRBJ1-5; 10 bases fit TRBD1. CDR3 size: 13 residues. V lost 7 bases to trimming and J lost 7 bases; unmatched junction nucleotides: 7. The V gene's germline CDR1 is SQVTM and CDR2 ANQGSEA. Here the CDR3 DNA reads TGCAGCGCCGCGACAGGGGGCGGACAGCCCCAGCATTTT. Its protein is CSAATGGGQPQHF.

This clonotype was observed at least ten times. The rearrangement links TRBV12-3 or TRBV12-4 to TRBJ2-7; tentatively, D is TRBD1 (5 bases). The germline V and J ends were trimmed by 4 bases and 2 bases, with 9 bases remaining between them. This CDR3 is 13 amino acids long. CDR3 sequence (DNA): TGTGCCAGCAGTTCGGACACAACCTACGAGCAGTACTTC. This gives the protein CASSSDTTYEQYF.

This clonotype was seen a handful of times. Relative to the germline gene, one junction end is altered; a read error may explain this. The genes are TRBV20-1 and TRBJ2-1; D gene unclear. Germline CDR1 DFQATT, CDR2 SNEGSKA (reference sequence). The CDR3 has 18 residues. For the CDR3, the DNA is TGCTGTGCTAGAGATATAGAAGTAGCTGAGGCCTTCGGGAATGAGCAGTTCTTC. Translating gives CCARDIEVAEAFGNEQFF.